The 11 T cell receptor beta chains below all came from one sample that was sequenced in a study of regulatory T cells in long-lasting Graves disease. Arm-PCR with iRepertoire HTBI primers amplified the CDR3 regions for these TCR beta libraries. TCRdb called the multiplex PCR reads again in MiXCR, with one record for every CDR3 protein. The data show 700,000 or so distinct CDR3 sequences, around 32% seen once. Time point here: persistent/refractory GD, antithyroid drugs over 5 years with positive TRAb. Making the TCR library involved RNA that had been extracted from PBMCs. Source: peripheral blood mononuclear cells (PBMCs), taken when the disease was refractory, from a patient treated with antithyroid drugs. The receptors were sampled from a female donor with Graves disease.

This clonotype has ten or more counts. This chain joins TRBV12-3 or TRBV12-4 and TRBJ2-5, with TRBD2 identical over 7 bases. The junction had 12 bases not matched to a gene; V was cut back by 7 bases and J by 7 bases. The CDR3 totals 14 residues. The CDR3 loop reads CASTPGLDQGTQYF. In nucleotides, the CDR3 is TGTGCCAGCACCCCCGGACTAGACCAGGGGACCCAGTACTTC.

CDR3 nucleotide sequence: TGTGCCAGCAGTACCTCCACGGGGGGCTACACCTTC. It codes for CASSTSTGGYTF. This rearrangement joins TRBV6-1 to TRBJ1-2; the D is unclear. The germline V gene encodes CDR1 MNHNS and CDR2 SASEGT. The CDR3 has 12 residues. V was cut by 5 bases and J by 8 bases, with 12 bases left in between.

This clonotype was detected a few times. The V call is TRBV7-9, the J call TRBJ1-2; D might be TRBD1 (6 bases). There are 15 residues in the CDR3. V was clipped by 5 bases and J by 4 bases, with 17 bases between them. Germline V gene data show CDR1 as SEHNR and CDR2 as FQNEAQ (reference sequence). This CDR3 reads CASSPSGGAGYGYTF. In DNA form, the CDR3 reads TGTGCCAGCAGCCCCTCGGGGGGGGCCGGCTATGGCTACACCTTC.

The gene calls are TRBV27 and TRBJ2-7; perhaps TRBD1 as D (5 bases). Trimming pared 4 bases from V and 4 bases from J, leaving 23 bases between. The CDR3 loop spans 17 amino acids. Germline assignment: CDR1 MNHEY and CDR2 SMNVEV (reference sequence). CDR3 residues: CASSSPQLRQSRYEQYF. The CDR3 nucleotides read TGTGCCAGCAGTTCCCCTCAATTAAGACAGTCTCGATACGAGCAGTACTTC.

V and J are TRBV13 and TRBJ2-5; 12 bases agree with TRBD2. The CDR3 is made up of 16 amino acids. Germline V gene sequence: CDR1 PRHDT, CDR2 FYEKMQ (reference sequence). The V and J ends lost 5 bases and 0 bases, in that order; junction bases with no gene match: 4. CDR3 amino acids: CASSIWTSGNQETQYF. The CDR3 DNA reads as TGTGCCAGCAGCATTTGGACTAGCGGGAACCAAGAGACCCAGTACTTC.

The gene calls are TRBV7-9 and TRBJ1-1; 10 nucleotides match TRBD1. This CDR3 has 15 amino acids. Germline V CDR1 and CDR2: SEHNR, FQNEAQ (reference sequence). The junction had 5 bases not matched to a gene; V was cut back by 4 bases and J by 3 bases. CDR3 nucleotides: TGTGCCAGCAGCTGGGACAGGGGAGTGGACACTGAAGCTTTCTTT. Translation gives CASSWDRGVDTEAFF.

V and J are TRBV3-1 and TRBJ2-7, with TRBD1 as a possible D gene (5 bases). Trimming took off 5 bases at V and 1 base at J, with 15 bases between the two ends. Germline values: CDR1 LGHDT, CDR2 YNNKEL (reference sequence). The CDR3 is 15 residues long. Here the CDR3 reads CASSSYRTHSYEQYF. The DNA of the CDR3 is TGTGCCAGCAGCTCGTACAGGACCCATTCCTACGAGCAGTACTTC.

The sample holds a few counts of this clonotype. The rearrangement joins TRBV29-1 to TRBJ1-1; TRBD1 matches 7 bases. Germline CDR1 and CDR2: SQVTM and ANQGSEA. This CDR3 region has 10 residues. V was pared by 4 bases and J by 8 bases, with 1 base of the junction left unmatched. The CDR3 reads CSVVDREAFF. The DNA of the CDR3 is TGCAGCGTTGTGGACAGGGAAGCTTTCTTT.

This chain uses TRBV9 with TRBJ1-1; the match to TRBD1 covers 7 bases. Germline trimming cut 3 bases from V and 0 bases from J; bases unmatched to any gene: 5. CDR3 length equals 15 residues. Germline-derived CDR1 and CDR2 are SGDLS and YYNGEE. The CDR3 reads CASSARGDLNTEAFF. In DNA, the CDR3 is TGTGCCAGCAGCGCCAGGGGGGATTTGAACACTGAAGCTTTCTTT.

This clonotype has a count of ten or more. The chain recombines TRBV9 with TRBJ2-5, with 7 positions matching TRBD2. The germline gives CDR1 SGDLS, CDR2 YYNGEE. The CDR3 has 14 residues. J lost 2 bases, V lost 0 bases, and 1 base had no gene match. This chain's CDR3 is CASSVAAGQETQYF. CDR3 sequence (DNA): TGTGCCAGCAGCGTAGCAGCGGGACAAGAGACCCAGTACTTC.

This clonotype was observed a handful of times. The J gene is TRBJ2-3, the V gene TRBV2; D possibly corresponds to TRBD2 (6 bases). CDR1 is SNHLY and CDR2 is FYNNEI in the germline V gene. CDR3 length equals 15 residues. V was pared by 9 bases and J by 3 bases, with 19 bases between. In DNA, the CDR3 is TGTGCCAGTAAAAGTAGCGGCCTCAGTACAGATACGCAGTATTTT. Amino acids: CASKSSGLSTDTQYF. The entire variable domain, with the rest obtained from reference TRBV2 and TRBJ2-3, is as follows: EPEVTQTPSHQVTQMGQEVILRCVPISNHLYFYWYRQILGQKVEFLVSFYNNEISEKSEIFDDQFSVERPDGSNFTLKIRSTKLEDSAMYFCASKSSGLSTDTQYFGPGTRLTVL.